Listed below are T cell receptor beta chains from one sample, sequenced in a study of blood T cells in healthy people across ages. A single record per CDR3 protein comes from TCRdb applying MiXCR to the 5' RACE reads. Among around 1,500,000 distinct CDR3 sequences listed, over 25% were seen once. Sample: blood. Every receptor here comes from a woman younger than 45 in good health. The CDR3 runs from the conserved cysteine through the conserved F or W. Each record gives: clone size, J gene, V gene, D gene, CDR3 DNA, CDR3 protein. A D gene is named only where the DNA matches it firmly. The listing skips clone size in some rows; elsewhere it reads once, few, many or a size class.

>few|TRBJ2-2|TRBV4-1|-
TGCGCCAGCAGCAAAGCAGGGTCCACCGGGGAGCTGTTTTTT
CASSKAGSTGELFF
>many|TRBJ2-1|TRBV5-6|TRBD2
TGTGCCAGCAGCCGGGGGGGGGTTTCCTACAATGAGCAGTTCTTC
CASSRGGVSYNEQFF
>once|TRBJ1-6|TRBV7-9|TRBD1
TGTGCCAGCAACAACCCGGGACAGGGAAATTCACCCCTCCACTTT
CASNNPGQGNSPLHF
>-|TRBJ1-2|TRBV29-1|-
TGCAGCGTTCTCCCGGGGAGTAACTATGGCTACACCTTC
CSVLPGSNYGYTF
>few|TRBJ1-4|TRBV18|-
TGTGCCAGCTCACCACCCTCTGGGGATGAAAAACTGTTTTTT
CASSPPSGDEKLFF
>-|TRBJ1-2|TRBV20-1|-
TGCAGTGCCAGGGAGGATGGGCGCCCTCGGTATGGCTACACCTTC
CSAREDGRPRYGYTF
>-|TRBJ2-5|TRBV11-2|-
TGTGCCAGCAGTTACCGGACCCAGGGAGAGACCCAGTACTTC
CASSYRTQGETQYF
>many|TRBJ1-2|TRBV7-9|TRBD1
TGTGCCAGCAGTCCCGGGACAGGGGATAACTATGGCTACACCTTC
CASSPGTGDNYGYTF
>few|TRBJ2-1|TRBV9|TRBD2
TGTGCCAGCAGCGGGACGACGGGACTAGCCGTCCTCAATGAGCAGTTCTTC
CASSGTTGLAVLNEQFF
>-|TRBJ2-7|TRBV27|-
TGTGCCAGCAGACGCGAACATAACTACGAGCAGTACTTC
CASRREHNYEQYF
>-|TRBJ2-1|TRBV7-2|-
TGTGCCAGCAGCTTCCCTCCTAGCCGGGTCTCCTACAATGAGCAGTTCTTC
CASSFPPSRVSYNEQFF
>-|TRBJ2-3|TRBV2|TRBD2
TGTGCCAGCAGTCGTTCGGAGGGACTAGCGGCAGATACGCAGTATTTT
CASSRSEGLAADTQYF
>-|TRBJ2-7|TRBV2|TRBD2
TGTGTCAGCGCCAAGACTAGCGCGGGCGAGCAGTACTTC
CVSAKTSAGEQYF
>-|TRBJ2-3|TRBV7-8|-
TGTGCCAGCAGCTTAGGATTGACACAAAGCACAGATACGCAGTATTTT
CASSLGLTQSTDTQYF
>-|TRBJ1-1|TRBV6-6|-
TGTGCCAGCAGTCAAGGCAGGGGACGGGTCACTGAAGCTTTCTTT
CASSQGRGRVTEAFF
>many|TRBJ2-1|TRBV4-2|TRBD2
TGTGCCAGCAGCTCCCATAGCGGGGGGGCCGACAATGAGCAGTTCTTC
CASSSHSGGADNEQFF
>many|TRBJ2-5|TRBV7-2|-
TGTGCCAGCGGTCGGGCAGGGTACCAAGAGACCCAGTACTTC
CASGRAGYQETQYF
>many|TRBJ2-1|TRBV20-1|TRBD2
TGCAGTGCTAGGCCCGGACTAGCGCCTTACAATGAGCAGTTCTTC
CSARPGLAPYNEQFF
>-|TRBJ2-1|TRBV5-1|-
TGCGCCAGCAGCTTGTGGGCGCGGACTGACTCCTACAATGAGCAGTTCTTC
CASSLWARTDSYNEQFF
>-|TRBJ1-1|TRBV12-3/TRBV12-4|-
TGTGCCAGCAGTCCGAGGCACCAGAACACTGAAGCTTTCTTT
CASSPRHQNTEAFF
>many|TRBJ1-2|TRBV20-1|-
TGCAGTGCTAGACAGGGGCAAAACTATGGCTACACCTTC
CSARQGQNYGYTF
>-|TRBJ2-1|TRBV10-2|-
TGCGCCAGCGCCTTCTGTAATGAGCGGTTCTTC
CASAFCNERFF
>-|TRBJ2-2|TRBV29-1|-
TGCAGCCTTGCCCGGGGGAAAACCGGGGAGCTGTTTTTT
CSLARGKTGELFF
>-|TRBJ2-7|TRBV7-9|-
TGTGCCGCAGGACCGGGATCGGGCGACGAGCAGTACTTC
CAAGPGSGDEQYF
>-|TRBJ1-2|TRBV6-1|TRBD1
TGTGCCAGCAGTGACTGGGACAGGGTAGGAGGCTACACCTTC
CASSDWDRVGGYTF
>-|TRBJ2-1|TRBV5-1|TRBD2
TGCGCCAGCAGCAACGGACTAGCGGTTACCTACAATGAGCAGTTCTTC
CASSNGLAVTYNEQFF
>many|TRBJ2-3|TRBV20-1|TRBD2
TGCAGTGCTAGAGATTCGGTAGCGGGACCGACAGATACGCAGTATTTT
CSARDSVAGPTDTQYF
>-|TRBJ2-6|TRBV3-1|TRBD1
TGTGCCAGCAGCACGACAGGGCCCCTTCTCTCTGGGGCCAACGTCCTGACTTTC
CASSTTGPLLSGANVLTF
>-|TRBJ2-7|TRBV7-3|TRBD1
TGTGCCAGCAGCAAAGACGGGACAGGGGACTACGAGCAGTACTTC
CASSKDGTGDYEQYF
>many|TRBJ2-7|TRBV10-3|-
TGTGCCATCAGTGATCCCAGGGGCTCCTACGAGCAGTACTTC
CAISDPRGSYEQYF
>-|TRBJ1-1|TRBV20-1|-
TGCAGTGCAGTCCCCCGGACACTTTTCACTGAAGCTTTCTTT
CSAVPRTLFTEAFF
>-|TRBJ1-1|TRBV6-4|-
TGTGCCAGCTTCTCCATGAACACTGAAGCTTTCTTT
CASFSMNTEAFF
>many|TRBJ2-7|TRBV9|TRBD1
TGTGCCAGCAGCGTCGGGACAGCCAGCTCCTACGAGCAGTACTTC
CASSVGTASSYEQYF